This T cell receptor beta chain was identified during a study of blood T cell repertoires in COVID-19. Across the whole study: Material from acute and convalescent COVID-19 was sourced from the United States, Italy and Spain.

Some clones are missing from TCRdb's copy, which holds only in-frame ones; the method was immunoSEQ multiplex PCR. Altogether about 80,000 clones are present, over 65% being singletons, with the ten largest covering 5% to 6%. There are 14 residues in the CDR3. With 5 bases clipped from V and 5 bases from J, the junction kept 7 bases outside the gene matches. Germline CDR1 LGHDT, CDR2 YNNKEL (reference sequence). This receptor was identified in a man aged 50-59 years with active or convalescent COVID-19. What was sequenced was peripheral blood. The chain uses TRBV3-1 (or the pseudogene TRBV3-2) and TRBJ2-5, with 8 bases lining up with TRBD2. For the CDR3, the DNA is TGTGCCAGCAGCGTCCGGGGGGGTCGGGAGACCCAGTACTTC. Its translation: CASSVRGGRETQYF.